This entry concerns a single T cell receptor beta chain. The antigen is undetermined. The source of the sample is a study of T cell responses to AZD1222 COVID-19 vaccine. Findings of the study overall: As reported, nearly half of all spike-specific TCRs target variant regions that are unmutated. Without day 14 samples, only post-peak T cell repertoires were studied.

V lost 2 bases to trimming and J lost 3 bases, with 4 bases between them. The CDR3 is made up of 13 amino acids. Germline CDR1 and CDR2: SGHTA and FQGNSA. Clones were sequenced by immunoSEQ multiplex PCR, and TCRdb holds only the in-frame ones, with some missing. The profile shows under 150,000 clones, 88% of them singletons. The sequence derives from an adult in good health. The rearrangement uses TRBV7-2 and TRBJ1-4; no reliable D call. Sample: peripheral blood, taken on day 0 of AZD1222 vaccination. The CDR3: CASSLLPNEKLFF. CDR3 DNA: TGTGCCAGCAGCTTACTCCCTAATGAAAAACTGTTTTTT.